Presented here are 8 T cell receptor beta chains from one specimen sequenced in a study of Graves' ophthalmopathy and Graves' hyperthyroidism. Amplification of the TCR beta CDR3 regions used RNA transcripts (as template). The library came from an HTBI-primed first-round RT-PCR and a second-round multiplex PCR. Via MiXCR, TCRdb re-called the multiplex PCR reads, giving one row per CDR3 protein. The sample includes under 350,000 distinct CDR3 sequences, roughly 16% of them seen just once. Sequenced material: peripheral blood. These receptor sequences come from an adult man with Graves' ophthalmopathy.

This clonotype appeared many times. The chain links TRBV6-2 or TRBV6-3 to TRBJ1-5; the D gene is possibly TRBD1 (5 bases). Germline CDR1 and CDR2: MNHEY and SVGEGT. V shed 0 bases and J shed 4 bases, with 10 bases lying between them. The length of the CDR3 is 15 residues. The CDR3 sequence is CASSYSIRGNQPQHF. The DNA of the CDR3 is TGTGCCAGCAGTTACTCGATCCGGGGGAATCAGCCCCAGCATTTT.

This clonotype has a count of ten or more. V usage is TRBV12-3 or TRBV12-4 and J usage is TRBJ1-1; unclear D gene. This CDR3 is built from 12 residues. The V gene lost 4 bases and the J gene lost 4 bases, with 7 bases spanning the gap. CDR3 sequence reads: CASSYGSTEAFF. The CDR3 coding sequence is TGTGCCAGCAGTTACGGCTCCACTGAAGCTTTCTTT.

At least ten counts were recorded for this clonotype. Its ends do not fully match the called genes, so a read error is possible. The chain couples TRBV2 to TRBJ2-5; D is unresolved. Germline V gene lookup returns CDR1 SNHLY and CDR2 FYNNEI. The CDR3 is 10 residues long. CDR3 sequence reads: CASSEETQYF. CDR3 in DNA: TGTGCCAGCAGCGAAGAGACCCAGTACTTC.

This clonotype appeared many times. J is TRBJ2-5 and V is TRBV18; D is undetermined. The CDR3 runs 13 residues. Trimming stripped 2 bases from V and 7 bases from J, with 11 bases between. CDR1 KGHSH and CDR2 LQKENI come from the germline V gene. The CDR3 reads CASSPDSLGTQYF. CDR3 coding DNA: TGTGCCAGCTCACCAGACTCCCTGGGGACCCAGTACTTC.

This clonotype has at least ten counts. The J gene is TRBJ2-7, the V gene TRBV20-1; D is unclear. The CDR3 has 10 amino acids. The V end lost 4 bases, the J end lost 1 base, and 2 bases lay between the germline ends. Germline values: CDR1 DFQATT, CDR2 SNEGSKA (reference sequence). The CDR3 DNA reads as TGCAGTGCTAAATCCTACGAGCAGTACTTC. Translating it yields CSAKSYEQYF.

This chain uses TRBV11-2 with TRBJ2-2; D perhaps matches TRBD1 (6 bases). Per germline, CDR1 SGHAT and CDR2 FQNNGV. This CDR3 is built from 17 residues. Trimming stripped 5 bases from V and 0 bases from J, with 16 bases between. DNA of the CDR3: TGTGCCAGCAGCAGGGCATTTAGGGGGTCGAACACCGGGGAGCTGTTTTTT. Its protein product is CASSRAFRGSNTGELFF. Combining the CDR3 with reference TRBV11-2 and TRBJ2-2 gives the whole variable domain EAGVAQSPRYKIIEKRQSVAFWCNPISGHATLYWYQQILGQGPKLLIQFQNNGVVDDSQLPKDRFSAERLKGVDSTLKIQPAKLEDSAVYLCASSRAFRGSNTGELFFGEGSRLTVL.

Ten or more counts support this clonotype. The CDR3, as DNA: TGTGCCAGCAGTTACATAAAGGGACAGCGGGAGTACAACACCGGGGAGCTGTTTTTT. It codes for CASSYIKGQREYNTGELFF. The chain combines TRBV6-2 or TRBV6-3 with TRBJ2-2; D possibly corresponds to TRBD2 (8 bases). The CDR3 runs to 19 residues. V lost 2 bases and J lost 2, with 21 bases in between. CDR1 and CDR2 from the germline V gene are MNHEY and SVGEGT.

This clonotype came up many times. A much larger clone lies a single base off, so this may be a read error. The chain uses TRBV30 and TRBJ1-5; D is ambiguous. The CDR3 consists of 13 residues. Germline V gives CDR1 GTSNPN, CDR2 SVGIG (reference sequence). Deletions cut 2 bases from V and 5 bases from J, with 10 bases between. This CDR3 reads CAWSIFVDQPQHF. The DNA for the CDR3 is TGTGCCTGGAGTATATTCGTGGATCAGCCCCAGCATTTT. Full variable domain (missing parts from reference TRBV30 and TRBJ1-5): SQTIHQWPATLVQPVGSPLSLECTVEGTSNPNLYWYRQAAGRGLQLLFYSVGIGQISSEVPQNLSASRPQDRQFILSSKKLLLSDSGFYLCAWSIFVDQPQHFGDGTRLSIL.